This TCR beta chain was captured in a study of T cells in Graves' hyperthyroidism and ophthalmopathy. Overall study: Prior to any treatment, at the point of initial diagnosis, peripheral blood was collected.

Study-level results: Model output signaled ophthalmopathy a median around 6.9 months ahead of onset.

The CDR3 regions of TCR beta were amplified from RNA transcripts. HTBI primers drove first-round RT-PCR of the TCR CDR3. From the multiplex PCR reads, TCRdb called clonotypes with MiXCR, one entry per CDR3 protein. The sample has 330,000 or so distinct CDR3 sequences, roughly 19% seen once. The V gene lost 8 bases and the J gene lost 4 bases, with 17 bases spanning the gap. The CDR3 loop spans 14 amino acids. Per the germline V gene, CDR1 is MNHNS and CDR2 is SASEGT. Uncontrolled infections, other autoimmune diseases, pregnancy or lactation led to exclusion of patients. Used for diagnoses were clinical symptoms, serum thyroxine and TRAb, thyroid ultrasound and orbital computed tomography. Concerning this clonotype itself: The antigen is unknown.

Sequencing used blood. The genes are TRBV6-1 and TRBJ1-1, with D perhaps TRBD1 (5 bases). This TCR was recovered from a man aged 45 to 65 with Graves' ophthalmopathy. The CDR3, as DNA: TGTGCCAGCGATTTAGGTACAGGCGGCACTGAAGCTTTCTTT. Amino acids: CASDLGTGGTEAFF.